These 30 T cell receptor beta chains were sequenced from one sample in a study of blood T cell repertoires in COVID-19. The method was immunoSEQ multiplex PCR; TCRdb's version includes in-frame clones alone and lacks a portion of them. The table shows a few hundred thousand clones, with 84% occurring only once. Sample: peripheral blood. These TCRs come from a middle-aged man who had recovered from COVID-19.

The chain is built from TRBV6-6 and TRBJ1-2; 7 bases agree with TRBD1. J lost 4 bases, V lost 4 bases, and 6 bases had no gene match. CDR1 MNHNY and CDR2 SVGAGI come from the germline V gene (reference sequence). This CDR3 has 14 amino acids. As DNA, the CDR3 is TGTGCCAGCAGTTTCCCGACAGGGCGCTATGGCTACACCTTC. Translation gives CASSFPTGRYGYTF.

The chain combines TRBV18 with TRBJ2-7; the D gene is possibly TRBD1 (6 bases). This CDR3 is built from 15 residues. Deletions cut 5 bases from V and 1 base from J, with 15 bases between. Germline-derived CDR1 and CDR2 are KGHSH and LQKENI. The chain's CDR3 is CASSNPGVGSYEQYF. The CDR3 bases are TGTGCCAGCTCAAACCCAGGGGTAGGATCCTACGAGCAGTACTTC.

This clone was counted only a few times. The chain combines TRBV7-8 with TRBJ1-2; 8 bases match TRBD1. V lost 5 bases to trimming and J lost 5 bases; unmatched junction nucleotides: 7. CDR3 length equals 14 residues. Germline CDR1 and CDR2: SGHVS and FQNEAQ. The chain's CDR3 is CASSAWTGYYGYTF. As DNA, the CDR3 is TGTGCCAGCAGCGCCTGGACAGGGTATTATGGCTACACCTTC.

The chain uses TRBV5-4 and TRBJ1-3; perhaps TRBD1 as D (6 bases). Germline-derived CDR1 and CDR2 are SGHNT and YYREEE (reference sequence). CDR3 length: 16 amino acids. With 4 bases removed from V and 0 bases from J, the gap between germline ends came to 14 bases. The CDR3 sequence is CASSTTQGPSGNTIYF. In DNA form, the CDR3 reads TGTGCCAGCAGCACCACACAGGGTCCCTCTGGAAACACCATATATTTT.

This clone was recorded only once. Here the CDR3 reads CASREAGFSGYTF. The DNA of the CDR3 is TGTGCCAGTAGGGAAGCAGGCTTCAGTGGCTACACCTTC. This sequence joins TRBV19 and TRBJ1-2; D not certain. CDR3 size: 13 residues. Trimming left V 6 bases short and J 7 bases short, with 15 bases between. Germline CDR1 reads LNHDA; CDR2 reads SQIVND (reference sequence).

V and J are TRBV6-5 and TRBJ1-2, with D hard to call. With 7 bases removed from V and 4 bases from J, the gap between germline ends came to 13 bases. The CDR3 covers 13 residues. CDR1 and CDR2 (germline): MNHEY, SVGAGI. CDR3 bases: TGTGCCAGCAATATTCGGGAGGGCTATGGCTACACCTTC. This sequence encodes CASNIREGYGYTF.

DNA of the CDR3: TGTGCTAGTGGTACCCGGACTAGATGGGGATACGAGCAGTACTTC. It codes for CASGTRTRWGYEQYF. V gene TRBV12-5 combines with J gene TRBJ2-7, with 7 bases matching TRBD2. The junction had 11 bases not matched to a gene; V was cut back by 5 bases and J by 4 bases. Germline CDR1 LGHNT, CDR2 FRNRAP. The CDR3 consists of 15 residues.

The genes are TRBV2 and TRBJ2-3; 9 bases line up with TRBD1. V dropped 5 bases and J dropped 10; count of bases not matched to a gene: 1. Germline V lookup: CDR1 SNHLY, CDR2 FYNNEI. The CDR3 covers 11 residues. DNA for the CDR3: TGTGCCAGCAGTTGGACAGGGGCGCAGTATTTT. Translated: CASSWTGAQYF.

The CDR3 bases are TGTGCCAGCAGTTTATCAGGGATTTCACCCCTCCACTTT. Translating gives CASSLSGISPLHF. The chain is built from TRBV12-3 or TRBV12-4 and TRBJ1-6, with a tentative D call TRBD1 (5 bases). Trimming removed 2 bases from V and 9 bases from J, with 8 bases in between. The CDR3 spans 13 residues.

The chain has TRBV19 and TRBJ2-7; D call uncertain. Germline loops: CDR1 LNHDA, CDR2 SQIVND (reference sequence). This CDR3 is built from 15 residues. Trimming shortened V by 4 bases and J by 2 bases, and 15 bases separated the two germline ends. CDR3 sequence reads: CASSTGGGYAYEQYF. The CDR3 DNA follows: TGTGCCAGTAGTACTGGCGGTGGGTACGCCTACGAGCAGTACTTC.

As DNA, the CDR3 is TGCGCCAGCAGCTTGCTCCTAGCGGGGGACTACAATGAGCAGTTCTTC. Amino acids: CASSLLLAGDYNEQFF. J is TRBJ2-1 and V is TRBV5-1; 10 bases fit TRBD2. The CDR3 has 16 residues. The germline gives CDR1 SGHRS, CDR2 YFSETQ. V was clipped by 1 base and J by 3 bases; unmatched bases: 4.

V gene TRBV19 combines with J gene TRBJ1-2, with TRBD1 matching 7 bases. This CDR3 spans 15 amino acids. Germline lookup yields CDR1 LNHDA and CDR2 SQIVND (reference sequence). The V segment lost 7 bases and the J segment 4 bases; nucleotides outside the gene matches: 12. Written as DNA, the CDR3 is TGTGCCAGTACCCCCGACAGGGAGCCACTCTATGGCTACACCTTC. It is translated as CASTPDREPLYGYTF.

The J gene is TRBJ1-2, the V gene TRBV30; possibly TRBD1 for D (5 bases). V was pared by 4 bases and J by 1 base, with 7 bases between. Per the germline V gene, CDR1 is GTSNPN and CDR2 is SVGIG (reference sequence). The CDR3 consists of 12 residues. CDR3 nucleotide sequence: TGTGCCTGGACACAGGATAACTATGGCTACACCTTC. It is translated as CAWTQDNYGYTF.

The rearrangement uses TRBV7-2 and TRBJ1-2; D is unresolved. With 1 base removed from V and 4 bases from J, the gap between germline ends came to 16 bases. The CDR3 extends over 16 amino acids. Germline V gives CDR1 SGHTA, CDR2 FQGNSA. The CDR3 reads CASSLGSAAWVYGYTF. CDR3 sequence (DNA): TGTGCCAGCAGCTTAGGTTCGGCGGCGTGGGTCTATGGCTACACCTTC.

This sequence joins TRBV6-2 or TRBV6-3 and TRBJ1-1; D unresolved. This CDR3 has 14 amino acids. The germline V gene has CDR1 MNHEY and CDR2 SVGEGT. The V and J ends lost 1 base and 4 bases respectively, with 10 bases between them. CDR3 loop: CASSYFRAGTEAFF. Written as DNA, the CDR3 is TGTGCCAGCAGTTACTTCCGTGCGGGCACTGAAGCTTTCTTT.

The chain uses TRBV7-8 and TRBJ2-5; no definite D call. The CDR3 runs to 15 residues. CDR1 and CDR2 (germline): SGHVS, FQNEAQ. Trimming removed 0 bases at V and 4 bases at J, with 12 bases between. The CDR3 loop reads CASSLALVTGETQYF. CDR3 in DNA: TGTGCCAGCAGCTTAGCGCTCGTGACGGGAGAGACCCAGTACTTC.

The rearrangement links TRBV30 to TRBJ2-2; possible D gene TRBD1, 6 bases. Trimming shortened V by 4 bases and J by 6 bases, and 12 bases separated the two germline ends. CDR1 and CDR2 (germline): GTSNPN, SVGIG (reference sequence). This CDR3 is 13 amino acids long. CDR3 loop: CAWTRTVAGELFF. The CDR3 nucleotides read TGTGCCTGGACCCGGACAGTTGCCGGGGAGCTGTTTTTT. The full variable domain, its missing parts supplied by reference TRBV30 and TRBJ2-2, is SQTIHQWPATLVQPVGSPLSLECTVEGTSNPNLYWYRQAAGRGLQLLFYSVGIGQISSEVPQNLSASRPQDRQFILSSKKLLLSDSGFYLCAWTRTVAGELFFGEGSRLTVL.

The chain is built from TRBV5-4 and TRBJ2-1; D perhaps matches TRBD1 (5 bases). V was cut by 2 bases and J by 6 bases, with 6 bases left in between. The CDR3 sequence is 12 residues long. CDR1 and CDR2 from the germline V gene are SGHNT and YYREEE (reference sequence). CDR3 in DNA: TGTGCCAGCAGCTTTGGGGCCAATGAGCAGTTCTTC. This codes for CASSFGANEQFF. The complete variable domain, with remaining parts taken from reference TRBV5-4 and TRBJ2-1, reads ETGVTQSPTHLIKTRGQQVTLRCSSQSGHNTVSWYQQALGQGPQFIFQYYREEENGRGNFPPRFSGLQFPNYSSELNVNALELDDSALYLCASSFGANEQFFGPGTRLTVL.

The chain has TRBV11-3 and TRBJ2-7; 7 bases map to TRBD2. CDR3 length: 15 amino acids. The trim removed 0 bases at V and 4 bases at J, leaving 6 bases unmatched. The germline CDR1 and CDR2 sequences are SGHNT and YENEEA. CDR3 loop: CASSLDPGTTYEQYF. DNA for the CDR3: TGTGCCAGCAGCTTAGATCCCGGGACTACGTACGAGCAGTACTTC.

The chain uses TRBV7-2 and TRBJ2-2, with D hard to call. Germline CDR1 and CDR2: SGHTA and FQGNSA. The CDR3 runs to 16 residues. Between the trimmed V and J ends, which lost 5 bases and 0 bases, there was a span of 13 bases. The CDR3 DNA reads TGTGCCAGCAGCCTATGGCGGAACGCGAACACCGGGGAGCTGTTTTTT. This encodes CASSLWRNANTGELFF.

The chain combines TRBV5-1 with TRBJ2-6, with D maybe TRBD1 (6 bases). Germline CDR1 is SGHRS and CDR2 is YFSETQ. The CDR3 contains 15 residues. The ends were cut back, 4 bases at V and 2 bases at J, with 10 bases in the middle. The CDR3 region has the DNA TGCGCCAGCAGCATACAGGGCACTGGGGCCAACGTCCTGACTTTC. Amino acid sequence: CASSIQGTGANVLTF.

The gene calls are TRBV9 and TRBJ2-3; D gene uncertain. CDR3 size: 14 residues. Between the trimmed V and J ends, which lost 0 bases and 2 bases, there was a span of 7 bases. Germline lookup yields CDR1 SGDLS and CDR2 YYNGEE. The CDR3 here is CASSVVGATDTQYF. The CDR3, as DNA: TGTGCCAGCAGCGTAGTAGGAGCCACAGATACGCAGTATTTT.

This clone was detected a few times. The chain joins TRBV9 to TRBJ1-6; D is ambiguous. CDR3 length: 15 residues. Germline CDR1 and CDR2: SGDLS and YYNGEE. Trimming took 0 bases from V and 6 from J, leaving 10 bases between them. The CDR3 sequence is CASSVDGPINSPLHF. CDR3 coding DNA: TGTGCCAGCAGCGTAGATGGCCCAATTAATTCACCCCTCCACTTT.

The V call is TRBV7-8, the J call TRBJ2-1, with no clear D. Germline assignment: CDR1 SGHVS and CDR2 FQNEAQ. The CDR3 consists of 12 residues. Trimming removed 8 bases at V and 7 bases at J, with 12 bases between. CDR3 sequence reads: CASSTSQNEQFF. The CDR3 nucleotides read TGTGCCAGCTCCACCTCACAGAATGAGCAGTTCTTC.

V is TRBV19 and J is TRBJ2-4, with 8 nucleotides matching TRBD1. CDR1 is LNHDA and CDR2 is SQIVND in the germline V gene (reference sequence). This CDR3 spans 16 amino acids. Losses at the gene ends were 5 bases for V and 3 bases for J; bases not matched to a gene: 9. CDR3 amino acids: CASSPWTGRGKNIQYF. The CDR3 DNA reads as TGTGCCAGTAGTCCCTGGACAGGGCGGGGCAAAAACATTCAGTACTTC.

The rearrangement links TRBV5-4 to TRBJ2-1; TRBD2 agrees at 7 bases. Trimming cost V 0 bases and J 0 bases; bases outside gene matches: 3. Germline V CDR1 and CDR2: SGHNT, YYREEE (reference sequence). This CDR3 is built from 16 residues. The CDR3 protein is CASSLALATSYNEQFF. Here the CDR3 DNA reads TGTGCCAGCAGCTTGGCACTAGCGACCTCCTACAATGAGCAGTTCTTC. The complete variable domain, with remaining parts taken from reference TRBV5-4 and TRBJ2-1, reads ETGVTQSPTHLIKTRGQQVTLRCSSQSGHNTVSWYQQALGQGPQFIFQYYREEENGRGNFPPRFSGLQFPNYSSELNVNALELDDSALYLCASSLALATSYNEQFFGPGTRLTVL.

This sequence joins TRBV14 and TRBJ2-1, with D perhaps matching TRBD2 (6 bases). The CDR3 extends over 15 amino acids. Trimming shortened V by 1 base and J by 7 bases, and 14 bases separated the two germline ends. Germline CDR1 is SGHDN and CDR2 is FVKESK. The CDR3 nucleotides read TGTGCCAGCAGCCAAGTTCCGGATAGCGGAAATGAGCAGTTCTTC. Translating gives CASSQVPDSGNEQFF.

This chain joins TRBV7-8 and TRBJ2-1, with 7 bases identical to TRBD1. CDR3 length equals 12 residues. The germline CDR1 and CDR2 sequences are SGHVS and FQNEAQ. With V trimmed by 6 bases and J by 7 bases, 3 bases remained unmatched. The CDR3 protein is CASRRQGNEQFF. The CDR3 DNA sequence: TGTGCCAGCAGACGACAGGGAAATGAGCAGTTCTTC.

The chain combines TRBV30 with TRBJ1-3; 7 nucleotides align to TRBD1. The V gene's germline CDR1 is GTSNPN and CDR2 SVGIG (reference sequence). The V gene end was trimmed by 3 bases and the J gene end by 3 bases; junction bases not matched to a gene: 17. The CDR3 runs to 18 residues. The CDR3 nucleotides are TGTGCCTGGAGCCGACAGGGTTCAGGGACCGCTGGTGGAAACACCATATATTTT. Translation gives CAWSRQGSGTAGGNTIYF.

The chain joins TRBV5-1 to TRBJ2-3, with 9 bases aligning to TRBD1. CDR1 SGHRS and CDR2 YFSETQ come from the germline V gene. Trimming cost V 4 bases and J 6 bases; bases outside gene matches: 6. This CDR3 is built from 14 residues. The CDR3 sequence is CASSKDRGEDTQYF. The CDR3, as DNA: TGCGCCAGCAGCAAGGACAGGGGAGAGGATACGCAGTATTTT. Full variable domain (remainder filled in from reference TRBV5-1 and TRBJ2-3): KAGVTQTPRYLIKTRGQQVTLSCSPISGHRSVSWYQQTPGQGLQFLFEYFSETQRNKGNFPGRFSGRQFSNSRSEMNVSTLELGDSALYLCASSKDRGEDTQYFGPGTRLTVL.